These T cell receptor beta chains were read from a single sample in a study of shared clonotypes between healthy human individuals. Sequencing used immunoSEQ multiplex PCR; TCRdb keeps in-frame clones, though not all of them. The sample includes about 2.3 million clones, 92% of them seen just once. Sequencing used naive CD4+ T cells from PBMCs. These receptors all stem from a man aged 18 to 30 in good health. Some clones in this sample may be carry-over from other donors' samples. Each CDR3 is given with its conserved first and last residue. Fields, in order: D gene, V gene, J gene, clone size, CDR3 length, CDR3 protein, CDR3 DNA. The D gene is left open where the match is weak. Not all rows give a size; the values are once, few, many and, for expanded clones, a class.

>.|TRBV7-9|TRBJ1-1|few|15
CASSSGWGKDTEAFF
TGTGCCAGCAGCTCTGGATGGGGGAAGGACACTGAAGCTTTCTTT
>.|TRBV19|TRBJ1-2|few|11
CASSIQYGYTF
TGTGCCAGTAGTATCCAGTATGGCTACACCTTC
>.|TRBV15|TRBJ2-1|.|14
CATSTPLNDNEQFF
TGTGCCACCAGCACCCCGCTGAACGACAATGAGCAGTTCTTC
>TRBD1|TRBV9|TRBJ2-7|.|15
CASSVGGQVTYEQYF
TGTGCCAGCAGCGTAGGGGGACAGGTGACCTACGAGCAGTACTTC
>.|TRBV5-3|TRBJ1-4|.|16
CARSLMLKSTNEKLFF
TGTGCCAGAAGCTTGATGTTGAAGTCAACTAATGAAAAACTGTTTTTT
>TRBD2|TRBV27|TRBJ2-2|.|19
CASSPHRFSGSFGTGELFF
TGTGCCAGCAGTCCACACCGCTTTAGCGGGAGTTTCGGGACCGGGGAGCTGTTTTTT
>.|TRBV19|TRBJ2-2|.|19
CASSFGRLGAGTNTGELFF
TGTGCCAGTAGTTTCGGTAGGCTCGGGGCAGGGACGAACACCGGGGAGCTGTTTTTT
>.|TRBV9|TRBJ2-5|.|16
CASSVAEGGAWETQYF
TGTGCCAGCAGCGTAGCTGAGGGGGGCGCTTGGGAGACCCAGTACTTC
>.|TRBV7-6|TRBJ2-2|few|13
CASSLSPTGELFF
TGTGCCAGCAGCTTATCTCCCACCGGGGAGCTGTTTTTT
>.|TRBV28|TRBJ1-5|.|13
CASSSANIKPQHF
TGTGCCAGCAGTTCCGCAAATATTAAGCCCCAGCATTTT
>TRBD1|TRBV5-4|TRBJ1-1|.|16
CASSLKDRGPVTEAFF
TGTGCCAGCAGCTTGAAAGACAGGGGGCCGGTCACTGAAGCTTTCTTT
>.|TRBV27|TRBJ1-1|.|14
CASSFSPRRTEAFF
TGTGCCAGCAGTTTCAGCCCCAGAAGGACTGAAGCTTTCTTT
>.|TRBV28|TRBJ1-1|few|12
CASSGRSTEAFF
TGTGCCAGCAGTGGTCGGAGCACTGAAGCTTTCTTT
>.|TRBV28|TRBJ2-2|.|15
CASSSVGLNTGELFF
TGTGCCAGCAGTTCGGTGGGGCTGAACACCGGGGAGCTGTTTTTT
>.|TRBV28|TRBJ2-7|once|18
CASSLRQWGSLLFYEQYF
TGTGCCAGCAGTTTACGACAGTGGGGGAGTTTGCTATTCTACGAGCAGTACTTC
>TRBD2|TRBV27|TRBJ2-7|.|12
CASRAGIYEQYF
TGTGCCAGCAGAGCGGGGATTTACGAGCAGTACTTC
>.|TRBV15|TRBJ1-1|.|12
CATSREDLGAFF
TGTGCCACCAGCAGGGAGGACCTCGGAGCTTTCTTT
>.|TRBV6-6|TRBJ1-2|.|14
CATPNRTAVGGYTF
TGTGCCACCCCCAATCGTACCGCCGTTGGGGGCTACACCTTC
>.|TRBV28|TRBJ1-5|.|16
CASSLNQGRRYQPQHF
TGTGCCAGCAGTTTAAATCAGGGGCGCAGGTATCAGCCCCAGCATTTT
>TRBD1|TRBV28|TRBJ1-2|once|14
CASSLPGGWYGYTF
TGTGCCAGCAGTTTGCCAGGGGGCTGGTATGGCTACACCTTC
>TRBD1|TRBV11-2|TRBJ1-1|.|15
CASSPGTGVRTEAFF
TGTGCCAGCAGCCCAGGGACAGGGGTAAGGACTGAAGCTTTCTTT
>.|TRBV19|TRBJ1-5|.|14
CASSIGRFNQPQHF
TGTGCCAGTAGTATTGGGCGGTTCAATCAGCCCCAGCATTTT
>.|TRBV10-3|TRBJ2-7|.|13
CAISAGETYEQYF
TGTGCCATCAGTGCGGGAGAAACCTACGAGCAGTACTTC
>.|TRBV7-8|TRBJ1-4|.|15
CASSYNRVANEKLFF
TGTGCCAGCAGCTACAACAGGGTGGCTAATGAAAAACTGTTTTTT
>.|TRBV5-1|TRBJ2-1|.|13
CASSLAFPNEQFF
TGCGCCAGCAGCTTGGCATTCCCCAATGAGCAGTTCTTC
>.|TRBV21-1|TRBJ2-3|.|15
CASSKGRDKTDTQYF
TGTGCCAGCAGCAAAGGTCGGGACAAAACAGATACGCAGTATTTT
>.|TRBV2|TRBJ1-2|.|12
CASKQGGGRYTF
TGTGCCAGCAAACAGGGTGGTGGTCGCTACACCTTC
>TRBD2|TRBV6-5|TRBJ2-1|.|15
CASSYPGLASSEQFF
TGTGCCAGCAGTTATCCGGGACTAGCATCCAGTGAGCAGTTCTTC
>.|TRBV27|TRBJ2-3|.|17
CASSPGDREWGPDTQYF
TGTGCCAGCAGTCCCGGCGACCGGGAGTGGGGCCCAGATACGCAGTATTTT
>.|TRBV9|TRBJ2-3|.|16
CASSSRTDTIPDTQYF
TGTGCCAGCAGCTCACGGACAGACACAATTCCAGATACGCAGTATTTT
>.|TRBV7-9|TRBJ1-1|.|16
CASSPTGGLRNTEAFF
TGTGCCAGCAGCCCGACGGGGGGGCTCAGGAACACTGAAGCTTTCTTT
>TRBD1|TRBV9|TRBJ2-1|.|20
CASSAPLGDSTSSLYNEQFF
TGTGCCAGCAGCGCGCCCCTCGGGGACAGTACTAGTTCCCTTTACAATGAGCAGTTCTTC
>.|TRBV5-1|TRBJ2-7|.|13
CASSSGDFYEQYF
TGCGCCAGCAGCTCTGGGGATTTCTACGAGCAGTACTTC